The 21 T cell receptor beta chains below come from one sample, sequenced in a study of cytomegalovirus exposure and HLA in healthy donors. TCRdb's copy holds only in-frame clones and misses some; the assay was immunoSEQ multiplex PCR. The data show hundreds of thousands of clones, with approximately 87% seen just once and 0.92% held by the top ten. Sequenced material: PBMCs. These receptor sequences come from a woman younger than 35 in good health and CMV-seronegative.

J is TRBJ2-3 and V is TRBV5-4; D remains ambiguous. The ends were cut back, 1 base at V and 4 bases at J, with 4 bases in the middle. The CDR3 loop spans 12 amino acids. Germline V gene lookup returns CDR1 SGHNT and CDR2 YYREEE (reference sequence). As DNA, the CDR3 is TGTGCCAGCAGCTTGATCGCAGATACGCAGTATTTT. This translates into CASSLIADTQYF.

This clone was detected only once. The chain combines TRBV7-3 with TRBJ1-3, with D hard to call. This CDR3 comprises 15 residues. V was cut by 4 bases and J by 0 bases, with 10 bases left in between. Looked up from germline, CDR1 is SGHTA and CDR2 is FQGTGA. CDR3 bases: TGTGCCAGCAGCTCGTCCGGAGGCTCTGGAAACACCATATATTTT. The encoded protein is CASSSSGGSGNTIYF.

The gene calls are TRBV5-8 and TRBJ2-1; a possible D gene is TRBD1 (6 bases). This CDR3 has 15 amino acids. Trimming took off 4 bases at V and 6 bases at J, with 17 bases between the two ends. Germline lookup yields CDR1 SGHTS and CDR2 YDEGEE. The CDR3 DNA sequence: TGTGCCAGCAGCAACGGAGGACAGTTACTCAATGAGCAGTTCTTC. Protein: CASSNGGQLLNEQFF.

The rearrangement joins TRBV28 to TRBJ1-2; TRBD1 aligns across 10 bases. Germline V gene sequence: CDR1 MDHEN, CDR2 SYDVKM. V lost 4 bases, J lost 5 bases, and 4 bases stayed unmatched. This CDR3 contains 14 residues. CDR3 region: CASSYAGQGYGYTF. CDR3 nucleotides: TGTGCCAGCAGTTATGCGGGACAGGGGTATGGCTACACCTTC.

This chain links TRBV7-6 with TRBJ2-3, with 10 bases matching TRBD2. The junction had 13 bases not matched to a gene; V was cut back by 1 base and J by 12 bases. The CDR3 has 16 amino acids. The germline gives CDR1 SGHVS, CDR2 FNYEAQ. The CDR3 here is CASSLEFGLAGALQYF. For the CDR3, the DNA is TGTGCCAGCAGCTTAGAGTTCGGGCTAGCGGGAGCATTACAGTATTTT.

This clone was observed once. The chain carries TRBV4-3 and TRBJ1-1; no clear D gene. This CDR3 has 15 amino acids. Trimming took off 0 bases at V and 3 bases at J, with 11 bases between the two ends. The germline gives CDR1 LGHNA, CDR2 YSLEER. As DNA, the CDR3 is TGCGCCAGCAGCCAAGATTTACTGGTAGACACTGAAGCTTTCTTT. It translates to CASSQDLLVDTEAFF.

The chain is built from TRBV5-6 and TRBJ2-5, with 12 bases fitting TRBD2. This CDR3 is built from 15 residues. Germline values: CDR1 SGHDT, CDR2 YYEEEE. V dropped 4 bases and J dropped 4; count of bases not matched to a gene: 5. The CDR3 sequence: CASSLRLAGAETQYF. As DNA, the CDR3 is TGTGCCAGCAGCCTCCGACTAGCGGGGGCAGAGACCCAGTACTTC.

The gene calls are TRBV5-1 and TRBJ2-7; 8 bases line up with TRBD1. The CDR3 is made up of 14 amino acids. V lost 0 bases, J lost 5 bases, and 4 bases stayed unmatched. Looked up from germline, CDR1 is SGHRS and CDR2 is YFSETQ. The CDR3 loop reads CASSLGQGANEQYF. The CDR3 DNA sequence: TGCGCCAGCAGCTTGGGCCAGGGGGCCAACGAGCAGTACTTC.

This chain joins TRBV10-1 and TRBJ1-1; possibly TRBD1 for D (5 bases). Germline V lookup: CDR1 WNHNN, CDR2 SYGVQD (reference sequence). Trimming took off 7 bases at V and 0 bases at J, with 24 bases between the two ends. The CDR3 runs to 18 residues. This chain's CDR3 is CASTTYRDSKIMNTEAFF. CDR3 nucleotides: TGCGCCAGCACGACTTACCGGGACTCCAAGATTATGAACACTGAAGCTTTCTTT.

V usage is TRBV5-6 and J usage is TRBJ2-1; 7 positions match TRBD2. This CDR3 comprises 14 residues. Germline trimming cut 0 bases from V and 10 bases from J; bases unmatched to any gene: 7. The germline CDR1 and CDR2 sequences are SGHDT and YYEEEE. For the CDR3, the DNA is TGTGCCAGCAGCTTGGCGGCCCGGGAGGAGGAGCAGTTCTTC. Protein sequence: CASSLAAREEEQFF. Full variable domain (rest looked up from reference TRBV5-6 and TRBJ2-1): DAGVTQSPTHLIKTRGQQVTLRCSPKSGHDTVSWYQQALGQGPQFIFQYYEEEERQRGNFPDRFSGHQFPNYSSELNVNALLLGDSALYLCASSLAAREEEQFFGPGTRLTVL.

The chain has TRBV5-1 and TRBJ2-1; 7 bases agree with TRBD1. The V gene's germline CDR1 is SGHRS and CDR2 YFSETQ. V trimming: 0 bases; J trimming: 4 bases; junction bases outside the gene matches: 7. CDR3 length: 16 amino acids. The CDR3: CASSLVGAGGYNEQFF. CDR3 nucleotides: TGCGCCAGCAGCTTGGTGGGGGCAGGGGGATACAATGAGCAGTTCTTC.

The chain joins TRBV2 to TRBJ1-6; perhaps TRBD1 as D (6 bases). CDR1 is SNHLY, CDR2 FYNNEI, per germline. Trimming shortened V by 7 bases and J by 10 bases, and 23 bases separated the two germline ends. The CDR3 spans 16 residues. The chain's CDR3 is CASTPLGSGDQSPLHF. The CDR3 bases are TGTGCCAGCACCCCTCTGGGGTCAGGGGATCAATCACCCCTCCACTTT.

V is TRBV21-1 and J is TRBJ2-7; the table's D call, TRBD1, has no DNA check behind it. TRBV21-1 is reported as a pseudogene. CDR3 length: 14 amino acids. The CDR3 here is CASSFGTGPNEQYF. CDR3 coding DNA: TGTGCCAGCAGCTTCGGGACAGGGCCCAACGAGCAGTACTTC.

The V call is TRBV6-5, the J call TRBJ2-1, with 9 bases identical to TRBD1. J was trimmed by 5 bases and V by 6 bases; bases with no gene match: 5. The germline V gene has CDR1 MNHEY and CDR2 SVGAGI. The CDR3 runs to 14 residues. The CDR3 nucleotides read TGTGCCAGCAGGCACCACAGGGGGCACAATGAGCAGTTCTTC. This encodes CASRHHRGHNEQFF.

The chain is built from TRBV6-1 and TRBJ1-1; D remains unclear. CDR3 length: 12 amino acids. The germline gives CDR1 MNHNS, CDR2 SASEGT. Trimming left V 7 bases short and J 1 base short, with 7 bases between. CDR3 sequence: CASTRQNTEAFF. Here the CDR3 DNA reads TGTGCCAGCACGCGCCAGAACACTGAAGCTTTCTTT.

This clone was seen once. The rearrangement joins TRBV4-1 to TRBJ2-1, with unresolved D. This CDR3 has 14 amino acids. The ends were cut back, 1 base at V and 4 bases at J, with 8 bases in the middle. Per the germline V gene, CDR1 is MGHRA and CDR2 is YSYEKL. CDR3 in amino acids: CASSQASTYNEQFF. DNA for the CDR3: TGCGCCAGCAGCCAAGCGTCTACTTACAATGAGCAGTTCTTC.

This chain connects TRBV10-3 to TRBJ1-1; 7 nucleotides match TRBD1. Trimming took 10 bases from V and 2 from J; bases not matched to a gene: 7. The CDR3 covers 13 residues. CDR1 and CDR2 (germline): ENHRY, SYGVKD. CDR3 bases: TGTGCCACCGAGACAGGGCGAAACACTGAAGCTTTCTTT. This encodes CATETGRNTEAFF.

The chain uses TRBV6-6 and TRBJ2-5; 9 bases line up with TRBD2. Germline V gene sequence: CDR1 MNHNY, CDR2 SVGAGI (reference sequence). V lost 6 bases and J lost 5; bases outside the gene matches: 10. The CDR3 is 15 residues long. Here the CDR3 reads CASSPLSGSGETQYF. CDR3 in DNA: TGTGCCAGCAGCCCCCTTAGCGGGAGTGGGGAGACCCAGTACTTC.

V usage is TRBV9 and J usage is TRBJ2-1; D uncertain. The CDR3 loop spans 15 amino acids. V lost 7 bases, J lost 0 bases, and 14 bases lay in between. Per germline, CDR1 SGDLS and CDR2 YYNGEE. The CDR3: CASLVGLLSYNEQFF. The CDR3 DNA sequence: TGTGCCAGCCTAGTAGGCCTACTCTCCTACAATGAGCAGTTCTTC.

The V and J genes are TRBV5-1 and TRBJ1-1; 7 bases are a match to TRBD1. This CDR3 contains 18 residues. Germline V gene data show CDR1 as SGHRS and CDR2 as YFSETQ. Losses at the gene ends were 0 bases for V and 1 base for J; bases not matched to a gene: 12. Written as DNA, the CDR3 is TGCGCCAGCAGCTTGGAAGGACAGGCCAGGTCTTGGAACACTGAAGCTTTCTTT. Encoded protein: CASSLEGQARSWNTEAFF.

The J gene is TRBJ1-2, the V gene TRBV27, with D possibly matching TRBD1 (5 bases). Trimming removed 5 bases at V and 6 bases at J, with 19 bases between. Germline V gives CDR1 MNHEY, CDR2 SMNVEV (reference sequence). The CDR3 has 15 amino acids. As DNA, the CDR3 is TGTGCCAGCAGTCATAAGAAGGCAGGGTTCCATGGCTACACCTTC. It codes for CASSHKKAGFHGYTF.